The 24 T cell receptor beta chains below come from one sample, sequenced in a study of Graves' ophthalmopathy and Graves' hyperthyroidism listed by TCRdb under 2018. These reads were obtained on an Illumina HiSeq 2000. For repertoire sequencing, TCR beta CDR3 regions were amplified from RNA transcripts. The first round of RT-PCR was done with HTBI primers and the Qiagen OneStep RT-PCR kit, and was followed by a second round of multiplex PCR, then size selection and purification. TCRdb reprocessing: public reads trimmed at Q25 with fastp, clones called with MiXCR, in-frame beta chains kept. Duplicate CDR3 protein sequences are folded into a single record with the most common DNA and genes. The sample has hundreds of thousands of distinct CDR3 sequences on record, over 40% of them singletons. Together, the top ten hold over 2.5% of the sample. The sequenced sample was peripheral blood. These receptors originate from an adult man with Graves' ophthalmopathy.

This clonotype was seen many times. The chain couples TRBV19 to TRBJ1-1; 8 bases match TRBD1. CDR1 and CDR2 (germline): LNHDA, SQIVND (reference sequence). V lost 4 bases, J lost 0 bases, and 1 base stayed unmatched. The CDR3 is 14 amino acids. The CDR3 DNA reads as TGTGCCAGTAGTAAACAGGGGGTGAACACTGAAGCTTTCTTT. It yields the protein CASSKQGVNTEAFF.

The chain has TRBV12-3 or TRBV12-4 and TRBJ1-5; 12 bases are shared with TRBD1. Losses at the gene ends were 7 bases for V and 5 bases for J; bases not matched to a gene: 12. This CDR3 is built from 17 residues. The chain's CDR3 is CASTKGGQGARDQPQHF. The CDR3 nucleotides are TGTGCCAGCACCAAGGGGGGACAGGGGGCGCGCGATCAGCCCCAGCATTTT.

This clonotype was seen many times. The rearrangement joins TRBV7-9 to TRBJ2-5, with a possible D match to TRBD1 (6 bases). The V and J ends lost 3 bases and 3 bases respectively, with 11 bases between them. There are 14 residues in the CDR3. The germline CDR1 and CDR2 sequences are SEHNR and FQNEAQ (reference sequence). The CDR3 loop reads CASSLARDKETQYF. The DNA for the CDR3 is TGTGCCAGCAGCTTGGCAAGGGACAAAGAGACCCAGTACTTC.

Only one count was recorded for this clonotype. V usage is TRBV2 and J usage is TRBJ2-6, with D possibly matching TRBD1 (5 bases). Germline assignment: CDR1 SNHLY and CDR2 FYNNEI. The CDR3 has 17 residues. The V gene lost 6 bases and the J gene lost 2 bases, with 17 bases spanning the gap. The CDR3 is CASSPGSSRAGANVLTF. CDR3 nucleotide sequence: TGTGCCAGCAGCCCCGGGTCCTCCAGGGCTGGGGCCAACGTCCTGACTTTC.

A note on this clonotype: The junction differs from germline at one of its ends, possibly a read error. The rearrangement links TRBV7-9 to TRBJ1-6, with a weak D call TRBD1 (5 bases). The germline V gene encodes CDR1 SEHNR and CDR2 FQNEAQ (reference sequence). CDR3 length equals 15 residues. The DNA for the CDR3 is TGTGCCAGTAGCTTACGGGACGGGGGTTTAACATCCCTCCACTTT. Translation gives CASSLRDGGLTSLHF.

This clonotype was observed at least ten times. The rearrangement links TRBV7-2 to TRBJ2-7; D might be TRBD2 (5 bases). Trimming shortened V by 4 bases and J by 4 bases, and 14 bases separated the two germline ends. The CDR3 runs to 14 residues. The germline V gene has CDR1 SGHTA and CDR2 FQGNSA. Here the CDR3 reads CASSSPGLAYEQYF. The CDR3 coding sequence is TGTGCCAGCAGCTCTCCTGGACTTGCGTACGAGCAGTACTTC.

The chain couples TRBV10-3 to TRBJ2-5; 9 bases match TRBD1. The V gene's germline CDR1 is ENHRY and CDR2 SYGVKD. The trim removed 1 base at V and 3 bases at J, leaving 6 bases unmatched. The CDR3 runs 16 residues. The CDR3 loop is CAISEYLDRGKETQYF. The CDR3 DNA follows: TGTGCCATCAGTGAGTACCTCGACAGGGGGAAAGAGACCCAGTACTTC.

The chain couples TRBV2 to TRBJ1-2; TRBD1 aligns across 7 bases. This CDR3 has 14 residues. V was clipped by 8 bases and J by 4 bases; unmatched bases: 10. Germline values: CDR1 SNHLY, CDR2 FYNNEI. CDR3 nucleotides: TGTGCCAGCCAAGTGCAGGGGGGCGCCTATGGCTACACCTTC. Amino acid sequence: CASQVQGGAYGYTF. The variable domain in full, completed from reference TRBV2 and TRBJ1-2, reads EPEVTQTPSHQVTQMGQEVILRCVPISNHLYFYWYRQILGQKVEFLVSFYNNEISEKSEIFDDQFSVERPDGSNFTLKIRSTKLEDSAMYFCASQVQGGAYGYTFGSGTRLTVV.

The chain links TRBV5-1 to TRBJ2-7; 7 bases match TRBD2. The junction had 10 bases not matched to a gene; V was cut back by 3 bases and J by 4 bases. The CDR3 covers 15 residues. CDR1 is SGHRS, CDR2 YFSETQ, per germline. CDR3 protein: CASSYLARGVYEQYF. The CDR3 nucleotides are TGCGCCAGCAGCTACTTGGCTCGGGGGGTATACGAGCAGTACTTC.

The CDR3 region is CASSLGLPKQFF. CDR3 DNA sequence: TGTGCCAGCAGCTTAGGTCTACCCAAGCAGTTCTTC. The V call is TRBV7-9, the J call TRBJ2-7; D gene ambiguous. The tail of the sequence fits TRBJ2-1 better, so the J call may be wrong. Germline loops: CDR1 SEHNR, CDR2 FQNEAQ (reference sequence). The CDR3 runs to 12 residues.

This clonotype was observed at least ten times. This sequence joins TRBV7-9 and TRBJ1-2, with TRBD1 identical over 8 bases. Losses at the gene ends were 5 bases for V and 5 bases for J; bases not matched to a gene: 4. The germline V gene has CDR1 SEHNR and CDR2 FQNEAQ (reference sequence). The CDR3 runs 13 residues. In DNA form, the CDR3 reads TGTGCCAGCAGCCAGGGGGCTGATTATGGCTACACCTTC. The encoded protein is CASSQGADYGYTF.

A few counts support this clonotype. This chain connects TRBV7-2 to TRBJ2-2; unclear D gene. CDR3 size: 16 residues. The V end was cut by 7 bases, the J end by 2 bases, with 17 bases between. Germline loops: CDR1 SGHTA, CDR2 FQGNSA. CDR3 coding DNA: TGTGCCAGCACCTCCGGAAAGTATTCCAACACCGGGGAGCTGTTTTTT. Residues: CASTSGKYSNTGELFF. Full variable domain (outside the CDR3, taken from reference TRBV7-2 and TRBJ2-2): GAGVSQSPSNKVTEKGKDVELRCDPISGHTALYWYRQSLGQGLEFLIYFQGNSAPDKSGLPSDRFSAERTGGSVSTLTIQRTQQEDSAVYLCASTSGKYSNTGELFFGEGSRLTVL.

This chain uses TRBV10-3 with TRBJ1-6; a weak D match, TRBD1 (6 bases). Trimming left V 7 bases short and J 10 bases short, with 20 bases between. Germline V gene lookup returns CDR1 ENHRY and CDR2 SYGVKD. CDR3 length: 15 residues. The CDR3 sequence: CAIMPQGKGRSPLHF. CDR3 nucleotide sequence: TGTGCCATCATGCCTCAGGGGAAAGGGAGATCACCCCTCCACTTT.

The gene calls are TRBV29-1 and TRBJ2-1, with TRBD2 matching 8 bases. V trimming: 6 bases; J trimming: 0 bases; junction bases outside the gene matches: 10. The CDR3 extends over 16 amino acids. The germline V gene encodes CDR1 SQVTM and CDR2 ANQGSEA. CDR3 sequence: CSVDRLALSSYNEQFF. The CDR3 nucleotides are TGCAGCGTCGACAGACTAGCGCTGAGCTCCTACAATGAGCAGTTCTTC.

As DNA, the CDR3 is TGTGCCAGCAGGAGAGGGACAGGGGTGGCTTTCTTT. Its translation is CASRRGTGVAFF. V and J are TRBV25-1 and TRBJ1-1; 10 bases are shared with TRBD1. With 6 bases clipped from V and 11 bases from J, the junction kept 6 bases outside the gene matches. Germline V CDR1 and CDR2: MGHDK, SYGVNS. CDR3 length: 12 residues.

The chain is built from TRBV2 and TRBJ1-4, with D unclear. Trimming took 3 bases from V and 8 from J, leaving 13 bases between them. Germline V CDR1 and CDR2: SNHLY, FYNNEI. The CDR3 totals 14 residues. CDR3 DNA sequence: TGTGCCAGCAGTGAGCGACTAGCGGGGGAAAAACTGTTTTTT. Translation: CASSERLAGEKLFF.

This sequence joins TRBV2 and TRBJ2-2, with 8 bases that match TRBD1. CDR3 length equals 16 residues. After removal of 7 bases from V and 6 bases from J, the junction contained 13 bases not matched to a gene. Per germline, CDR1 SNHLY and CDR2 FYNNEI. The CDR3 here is CASTLWRRGRPGELFF. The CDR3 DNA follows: TGTGCCAGCACTCTATGGCGCAGGGGGCGCCCCGGGGAGCTGTTTTTT.

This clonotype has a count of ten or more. CDR3 sequence reads: CASSVRVGYTF. The CDR3 DNA reads TGTGCCAGCAGTGTTCGGGTTGGCTACACCTTC. This chain connects TRBV2 to TRBJ1-2; no clear D gene. CDR1 and CDR2 (germline): SNHLY, FYNNEI. V was trimmed by 4 bases and J by 7 bases, leaving 7 bases between them. There are 11 residues in the CDR3.

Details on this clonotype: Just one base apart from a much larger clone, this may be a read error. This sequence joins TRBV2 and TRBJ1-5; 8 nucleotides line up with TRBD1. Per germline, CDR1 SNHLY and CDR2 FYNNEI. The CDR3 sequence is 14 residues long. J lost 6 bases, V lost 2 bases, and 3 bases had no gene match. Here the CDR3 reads CASSEQGAVQPQHF. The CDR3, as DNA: TGTGCCAGCAGTGAACAGGGGGCGGTTCAGCCCCAGCATTTT.

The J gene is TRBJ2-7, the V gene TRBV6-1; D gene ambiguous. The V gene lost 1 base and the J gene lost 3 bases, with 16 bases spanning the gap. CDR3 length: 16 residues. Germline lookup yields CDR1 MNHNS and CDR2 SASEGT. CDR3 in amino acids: CASSEVPRRSFYEQYF. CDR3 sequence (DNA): TGTGCCAGCAGTGAAGTCCCGAGACGGAGTTTCTACGAGCAGTACTTC.

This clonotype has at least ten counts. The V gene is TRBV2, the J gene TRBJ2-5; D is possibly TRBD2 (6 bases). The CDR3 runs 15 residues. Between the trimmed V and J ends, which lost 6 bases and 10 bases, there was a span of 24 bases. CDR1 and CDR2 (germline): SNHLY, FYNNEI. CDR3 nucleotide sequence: TGTGCCAGCAGCCCCCCCCCGGGGCTGGGGGGTGTCCAGTACTTC. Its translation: CASSPPPGLGGVQYF.

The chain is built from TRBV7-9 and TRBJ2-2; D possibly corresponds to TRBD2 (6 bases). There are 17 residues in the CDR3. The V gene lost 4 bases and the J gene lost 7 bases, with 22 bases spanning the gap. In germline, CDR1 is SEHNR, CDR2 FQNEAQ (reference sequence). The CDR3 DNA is TGTGCCAGCAGCTCCCCCCTGGGGAGCGGGTATAGCGGGGAGCTGTTTTTT. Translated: CASSSPLGSGYSGELFF.

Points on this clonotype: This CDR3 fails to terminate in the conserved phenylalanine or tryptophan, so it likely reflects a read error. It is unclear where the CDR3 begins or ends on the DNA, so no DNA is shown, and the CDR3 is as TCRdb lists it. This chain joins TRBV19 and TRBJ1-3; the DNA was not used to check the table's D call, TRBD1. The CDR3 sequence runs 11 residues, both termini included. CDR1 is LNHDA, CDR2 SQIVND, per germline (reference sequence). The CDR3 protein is CASKGSGGRDT.

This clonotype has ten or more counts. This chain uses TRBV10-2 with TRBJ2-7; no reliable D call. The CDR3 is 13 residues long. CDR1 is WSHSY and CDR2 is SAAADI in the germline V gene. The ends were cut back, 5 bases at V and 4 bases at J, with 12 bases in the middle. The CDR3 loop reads CASSPTRSYEQYF. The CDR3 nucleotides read TGCGCCAGCAGTCCCACCCGGTCGTACGAGCAGTACTTC.